The T cell receptor (beta chain) under discussion was sequenced for a study of T cell responses to AZD1222 COVID-19 vaccine. This clone showed up many times. The protocol was immunoSEQ multiplex PCR, while the TCRdb copy is restricted to in-frame clones and leaves out a portion. The table has tens of thousands of clones, more than 80% seen once. The material was peripheral blood, obtained on day 0 of AZD1222 vaccination. This TCR came from an adult in good health.

CDR3 in amino acids: CASSLSGQGVRSYGYTF. As DNA, the CDR3 is TGTGCCAGCAGCTTATCGGGACAGGGGGTACGCTCCTATGGCTACACCTTC. V and J are TRBV7-9 and TRBJ1-2, with 11 bases fitting TRBD1. From germline, CDR1 is SEHNR and CDR2 FQNEAQ (reference sequence). The CDR3 length is 17 residues. With V trimmed by 2 bases and J by 4 bases, 9 bases remained unmatched. The full variable domain, its missing parts supplied by reference TRBV7-9 and TRBJ1-2, is DTGVSQNPRHKITKRGQNVTFRCDPISEHNRLYWYRQTLGQGPEFLTYFQNEAQLEKSRLLSDRFSAERPKGSFSTLEIQRTEQGDSAMYLCASSLSGQGVRSYGYTFGSGTRLTVV.